Each of the 18 T cell receptor beta chains below was sequenced from the same sample in a study of cytomegalovirus exposure and HLA in healthy donors. PCR used 60 Vbeta primers and 13 Jbeta primers. Repertoires were generated with immunoSEQ multiplex PCR, while TCRdb's copy carries only in-frame clones and drops some. The repertoire holds around 71,000 clones, with 60% to 75% as singletons. Sequenced: PBMCs. These receptors were taken from a male donor in good health and CMV-seropositive.

The CDR3 here is CASSLDRARSPLHF. CDR3 bases: TGTGCCAGCAGCTTGGACAGGGCTAGATCACCCCTCCACTTT. The chain carries TRBV11-2 and TRBJ1-6, with 8 nucleotides matching TRBD1. V dropped 3 bases and J dropped 10; count of bases not matched to a gene: 5. The CDR3 has 14 residues. Germline loops: CDR1 SGHAT, CDR2 FQNNGV.

This clone was detected once. The chain recombines TRBV10-3 with TRBJ2-5; 8 bases align to TRBD2. This CDR3 comprises 15 residues. CDR1 and CDR2 from the germline V gene are ENHRY and SYGVKD. Unmatched junction bases numbered 10, after V lost 5 bases and J lost 5 bases. CDR3 region: CAISRSSGNEETQYF. The CDR3 nucleotides are TGTGCCATCAGTAGAAGTAGCGGGAACGAGGAGACCCAGTACTTC.

The rearrangement links TRBV4-1 to TRBJ2-1; weak D call: TRBD2 (6 bases). V lost 4 bases and J 5 bases, leaving 6 bases between the germline ends. The CDR3 extends over 12 amino acids. Looked up from germline, CDR1 is MGHRA and CDR2 is YSYEKL. Here the CDR3 DNA reads TGCGCCAGCAGCCGGGGGGACAATGAGCAGTTCTTC. Encoded protein: CASSRGDNEQFF.

This chain uses TRBV10-2 with TRBJ2-5, with 14 bases matching TRBD2. The germline V gene has CDR1 WSHSY and CDR2 SAAADI. V lost 0 bases to trimming and J lost 4 bases; unmatched junction nucleotides: 10. The CDR3 consists of 19 residues. CDR3 in DNA: TGCGCCAGCAGTGAGTCAGCAGGACTAGCGGGAGGAAGGAGAGAGACCCAGTACTTC. Translating it yields CASSESAGLAGGRRETQYF.

The genes are TRBV6-1 and TRBJ1-1; 7 bases are shared with TRBD1. This CDR3 has 14 amino acids. Looked up from germline, CDR1 is MNHNS and CDR2 is SASEGT. J gave up 4 bases and V 6 bases, and 8 bases lay outside the gene matches. As DNA, the CDR3 is TGTGCCAGCAGCCCCGTAGGGGGCCTCACTGAAGCTTTCTTT. It is translated as CASSPVGGLTEAFF.

This chain joins TRBV30 and TRBJ2-5; 11 bases align to TRBD2. Unmatched junction bases numbered 4, after V lost 5 bases and J lost 5 bases. Germline CDR1 is GTSNPN and CDR2 is SVGIG (reference sequence). The CDR3 covers 13 residues. CDR3 sequence reads: CAWGRLAGETQYF. In DNA, the CDR3 is TGTGCCTGGGGTAGACTAGCGGGGGAGACCCAGTACTTC.

Comments on this clone: This sample also contains other DNA sequences that code for the same CDR3. The chain is built from TRBV7-2 and TRBJ2-3; 11 positions agree with TRBD2. The trim removed 1 base at V and 0 bases at J, leaving 6 bases unmatched. CDR1 and CDR2 from the germline V gene are SGHTA and FQGNSA. The CDR3 has 18 amino acids. The CDR3 is CASSLDSGGGLSTDTQYF. Written as DNA, the CDR3 is TGTGCCAGCAGCTTAGATAGCGGGGGGGGCTTAAGCACAGATACGCAGTATTTT.

This clone was observed once. The chain uses TRBV7-3 and TRBJ2-2; D not resolved. V was trimmed by 3 bases and J by 8 bases, leaving 10 bases between them. This CDR3 has 13 residues. CDR1 SGHTA and CDR2 FQGTGA come from the germline V gene. CDR3: CASSFGGRGELFF. The CDR3 nucleotides are TGTGCCAGCAGCTTCGGTGGGCGAGGGGAGCTGTTTTTT.

This chain links TRBV19 with TRBJ1-2, with 7 positions matching TRBD1. The CDR3 length is 13 residues. Germline CDR1 and CDR2: LNHDA and SQIVND (reference sequence). V shed 1 base, J shed 8 bases, and the junction held 4 bases outside the gene matches. CDR3 nucleotide sequence: TGTGCCAGTAGTATAGCGGAGACAGGGGGCTACACCTTC. Residues: CASSIAETGGYTF.

This clone has a single count. The chain is built from TRBV7-9 and TRBJ2-7; 9 bases align to TRBD1. After removal of 5 bases from V and 3 bases from J, the junction contained 8 bases not matched to a gene. Germline assignment: CDR1 SEHNR and CDR2 FQNEAQ (reference sequence). The CDR3 consists of 15 residues. The chain's CDR3 is CASSLRTGALYEQYF. The CDR3 bases are TGTGCCAGCAGCCTGAGGACAGGGGCCCTCTACGAGCAGTACTTC.

V gene TRBV16 combines with J gene TRBJ2-3; D uncertain. CDR3 size: 15 residues. CDR1 and CDR2 (germline): KGHSY, FQNENV. Trimming removed 4 bases at V and 1 base at J, with 12 bases between. The CDR3 region has the DNA TGTGCCAGCAGCCGATACGCCCGAGGCACAGATACGCAGTATTTT. This translates into CASSRYARGTDTQYF. Using reference TRBV16 and TRBJ2-3 for the parts outside the CDR3, the full variable domain is GEEVAQTPKHLVRGEGQKAKLYCAPIKGHSYVFWYQQVLKNEFKFLISFQNENVFDETGMPKERFSAKCLPNSPCSLEIQATKLEDSAVYFCASSRYARGTDTQYFGPGTRLTVL.

This clone was seen more than once but under ten times. The J gene is TRBJ2-1, the V gene TRBV5-5; TRBD2 aligns across 9 bases. V lost 4 bases and J lost 8; bases outside the gene matches: 7. The germline CDR1 and CDR2 sequences are SGHKS and YYEKEE (reference sequence). This CDR3 region has 14 residues. This chain's CDR3 is CASSTNSGGDEQFF. The CDR3 DNA reads as TGTGCCAGCAGCACAAATAGCGGGGGAGATGAGCAGTTCTTC.

The J gene is TRBJ2-5, the V gene TRBV6-6; 9 bases map to TRBD1. V was clipped by 7 bases and J by 5 bases; unmatched bases: 8. CDR1 is MNHNY, CDR2 SVGAGI, per germline (reference sequence). The CDR3 is made up of 14 amino acids. The CDR3 DNA is TGTGCCAGCACCCTACAGGGGGCTGGGGAGACCCAGTACTTC. This codes for CASTLQGAGETQYF.

V and J are TRBV27 and TRBJ1-1, with TRBD1 as a possible D gene (6 bases). CDR1 MNHEY and CDR2 SMNVEV come from the germline V gene (reference sequence). Trimming shortened V by 4 bases and J by 0 bases, and 12 bases separated the two germline ends. This CDR3 has 15 amino acids. The CDR3 nucleotides read TGTGCCAGCAGTTCCAGGGGTATGATGAACACTGAAGCTTTCTTT. Its translation: CASSSRGMMNTEAFF.

The J gene is TRBJ2-7, the V gene TRBV9, with TRBD1 identical over 9 bases. V shed 5 bases, J shed 4 bases, and the junction held 7 bases outside the gene matches. CDR3 length equals 14 residues. Germline CDR1 reads SGDLS; CDR2 reads YYNGEE. CDR3 coding DNA: TGTGCCAGCAGTAAATCAGACAGGGGGTACGAGCAGTACTTC. Encoded protein: CASSKSDRGYEQYF.

This clone was seen just once. In DNA, the CDR3 is TGTGCCAGCCATACTAGCGGGGGCTTCAGCTCCTACGAGCAGTACTTC. This gives the protein CASHTSGGFSSYEQYF. The V and J genes are TRBV5-4 and TRBJ2-5, with 11 bases identical to TRBD2. TRBJ2-7 matches the DNA end more closely, so the J call is doubtful. From germline, CDR1 is SGHNT and CDR2 YYREEE (reference sequence). This CDR3 is built from 16 residues.

V usage is TRBV5-1 and J usage is TRBJ2-2; 9 nucleotides align to TRBD2. CDR1 is SGHRS, CDR2 YFSETQ, per germline. The length of the CDR3 is 15 residues. V was clipped by 0 bases and J by 6 bases; unmatched bases: 3. In DNA, the CDR3 is TGCGCCAGCAGCTTGGACCTAGCGGGACCCGGGGAGCTGTTTTTT. Amino acid sequence: CASSLDLAGPGELFF.

The rearrangement uses TRBV7-9 and TRBJ2-7; 9 bases fit TRBD1. Germline V gives CDR1 SEHNR, CDR2 FQNEAQ (reference sequence). Germline trimming cut 9 bases from V and 3 bases from J; bases unmatched to any gene: 9. The CDR3 spans 14 residues. CDR3 nucleotides: TGTGCCAGTCTATCCGGGACAGGGTTCTACGAGCAGTACTTC. It yields the protein CASLSGTGFYEQYF. Full variable domain (outside the CDR3, taken from reference TRBV7-9 and TRBJ2-7): DTGVSQNPRHKITKRGQNVTFRCDPISEHNRLYWYRQTLGQGPEFLTYFQNEAQLEKSRLLSDRFSAERPKGSFSTLEIQRTEQGDSAMYLCASLSGTGFYEQYFGPGTRLTVT.